This entry features one TCR beta chain sequence. Its specificity is not known. This entry is derived from a study of PD-L1 blockade in urothelial cancer. Study as a whole: Analyses used blood from 3 weeks (second dose) and 6 weeks after treatment start. The study's findings and limits: Pretreatment clonality of the blood TCR repertoire below the median was predictive of superior survival.

The CDR3 has 15 residues. J was trimmed by 8 bases and V by 6 bases; bases with no gene match: 13. Germline values: CDR1 WSHSY, CDR2 SAAADI. Time point reported: pretreatment peripheral blood. In each PCR, synthetic TCR analog templates were spiked in. TCRdb keeps only in-frame clones here, not all; method: immunoSEQ multiplex PCR. The table lists 30,000 to 40,000 clones, about 85% of them singletons. The chain couples TRBV10-2 to TRBJ2-1; TRBD2 agrees at 7 bases. The sequence derives from a man older than 75 with urothelial cancer. The input for sequencing was PBMCs, taken around atezolizumab (anti-PD-L1) treatment. CDR3 sequence (DNA): TGCGCCAGCAGCGGGAGAGGTGTTAGCGGGTATGAGCAGTTCTTC. It specifies CASSGRGVSGYEQFF.